A single sample gave rise to the 28 T cell receptor beta chains below, sequenced in a study of radiotherapy plus CTLA-4 blockade in lung cancer. Sequenced by immunoSEQ multiplex PCR; TCRdb stores in-frame clones only, minus some. The profile shows 85,000 to 100,000 clones, around 87% of them singletons. Sequenced material: peripheral blood, taken from a patient treated with radiotherapy plus ipilimumab. The source is a human donor with non-small cell lung cancer that progressed on radiotherapy plus ipilimumab.

V usage is TRBV7-9 and J usage is TRBJ2-2; the D is unclear. Deletions cut 1 base from V and 7 bases from J, with 10 bases between. The CDR3 spans 14 residues. The V gene's germline CDR1 is SEHNR and CDR2 FQNEAQ (reference sequence). The CDR3 region is CASSLGLVGGELFF. CDR3 DNA sequence: TGTGCCAGCAGCTTAGGGCTAGTCGGCGGGGAGCTGTTTTTT.

V is TRBV30 and J is TRBJ1-3; the D is unclear. CDR1 and CDR2 (germline): GTSNPN, SVGIG (reference sequence). The CDR3 contains 12 residues. V lost 2 bases, J lost 8 bases, and 10 bases lay in between. In DNA, the CDR3 is TGTGCCTGGAGTATCCTGACTGACACCATATATTTT. Encoded protein: CAWSILTDTIYF.

This clone showed up just a few times. This chain uses TRBV19 with TRBJ2-2; D is uncertain. Trimming took off 0 bases at V and 4 bases at J, with 6 bases between the two ends. The CDR3 spans 14 residues. Germline V gene sequence: CDR1 LNHDA, CDR2 SQIVND (reference sequence). The CDR3 nucleotides read TGTGCCAGTAGTATAGAAGGCCTCACCGGGGAGCTGTTTTTT. Its protein is CASSIEGLTGELFF.

The chain has TRBV4-1 and TRBJ1-3; 7 positions agree with TRBD1. V gave up 0 bases and J gave up 7 bases; unmatched junction bases: 3. Germline V gives CDR1 MGHRA, CDR2 YSYEKL. CDR3 size: 14 residues. The CDR3 loop reads CASSQDPRGNTIYF. In nucleotides, the CDR3 is TGCGCCAGCAGCCAAGATCCCAGGGGGAACACCATATATTTT.

There are a few counts of this clone. CDR3 protein: CATMTEQGARGYTF. The CDR3 DNA reads as TGTGCCACCATGACGGAACAGGGGGCGAGGGGCTACACCTTC. The chain links TRBV28 to TRBJ1-2; 9 bases match TRBD1. V dropped 10 bases and J dropped 8; count of bases not matched to a gene: 14. The CDR3 has 14 amino acids. The germline CDR1 and CDR2 sequences are MDHEN and SYDVKM.

Here the CDR3 DNA reads TGTGCCAGCAGCCGCTCCGGGACAGAGAACACTGAAGCTTTCTTT. Protein product: CASSRSGTENTEAFF. The chain carries TRBV7-2 and TRBJ1-1; 7 nucleotides align to TRBD1. Germline V gene sequence: CDR1 SGHTA, CDR2 FQGNSA. The CDR3 runs to 15 residues. The V and J ends lost 5 bases and 1 base, in that order; junction bases with no gene match: 7.

The chain joins TRBV5-6 to TRBJ2-3; D unclear. V lost 2 bases to trimming and J lost 7 bases, with 14 bases between them. This CDR3 contains 14 residues. Germline-derived CDR1 and CDR2 are SGHDT and YYEEEE. CDR3 sequence (DNA): TGTGCCAGCAGCTTTGGCCTTTCCACGAATACGCAGTATTTT. It translates to CASSFGLSTNTQYF.

This clone has just one count. The V call is TRBV6-1, the J call TRBJ2-4; D uncertain. CDR1 and CDR2 from the germline V gene are MNHNS and SASEGT. V was clipped by 1 base and J by 6 bases, with 16 bases between them. The CDR3 contains 16 residues. CDR3: CASSEDVNHLGNIQYF. DNA of the CDR3: TGTGCCAGCAGTGAAGACGTAAACCATCTGGGAAACATTCAGTACTTC.

The chain carries TRBV6-5 and TRBJ2-2; possibly TRBD2 for D (6 bases). V lost 6 bases and J 0 bases, leaving 11 bases between the germline ends. CDR1 MNHEY and CDR2 SVGAGI come from the germline V gene. CDR3 length: 15 amino acids. CDR3 region: CASRRGTANTGELFF. The CDR3 nucleotides read TGTGCCAGCAGGCGCGGGACCGCGAACACCGGGGAGCTGTTTTTT.

The chain is built from TRBV18 and TRBJ2-5; D is perhaps TRBD1 (6 bases). Trimming took 3 bases from V and 2 from J, leaving 13 bases between them. This CDR3 contains 15 residues. Germline-derived CDR1 and CDR2 are KGHSH and LQKENI. CDR3 sequence reads: CASSPEVGGQETQYF. In DNA form, the CDR3 reads TGTGCCAGCTCACCGGAGGTAGGGGGACAAGAGACCCAGTACTTC.

This chain links TRBV7-2 with TRBJ1-6; the match to TRBD1 covers 8 bases. Trimming cost V 5 bases and J 10 bases; bases outside gene matches: 7. CDR3 length: 14 residues. Per germline, CDR1 SGHTA and CDR2 FQGNSA. The CDR3 DNA sequence: TGTGCCAGCAGCATCCAGGGGGCGGGGTCACCCCTCCACTTT. Its protein is CASSIQGAGSPLHF.

The V gene is TRBV20-1, the J gene TRBJ1-4; D is undetermined. The V and J ends lost 3 bases and 11 bases respectively, with 7 bases between them. The CDR3 is 10 residues long. Per germline, CDR1 DFQATT and CDR2 SNEGSKA (reference sequence). The CDR3 region is CSASADKLFF. DNA for the CDR3: TGCAGTGCTAGTGCGGACAAACTGTTTTTT.

V gene TRBV9 combines with J gene TRBJ1-1; 10 bases match TRBD1. Germline CDR1 SGDLS, CDR2 YYNGEE. The CDR3 spans 14 residues. The V gene end was trimmed by 2 bases and the J gene end by 4 bases; junction bases not matched to a gene: 2. The CDR3 sequence is CASSVGQGSTEAFF. The CDR3 nucleotides are TGTGCCAGCAGCGTGGGACAGGGGAGCACTGAAGCTTTCTTT.

V and J are TRBV2 and TRBJ2-7; 10 bases align to TRBD1. With 5 bases clipped from V and 3 bases from J, the junction kept 4 bases outside the gene matches. Germline lookup yields CDR1 SNHLY and CDR2 FYNNEI. The CDR3 covers 14 residues. The CDR3 nucleotides are TGTGCCAGCAGTCGACAGGGGGCGGTCTACGAGCAGTACTTC. Encoded protein: CASSRQGAVYEQYF.

This chain joins TRBV27 and TRBJ2-1; TRBD1 is a possible D gene (5 bases). The V gene lost 8 bases and the J gene lost 7 bases, with 21 bases spanning the gap. CDR1 and CDR2 from the germline V gene are MNHEY and SMNVEV (reference sequence). The CDR3 runs 15 residues. CDR3 region: CASPWTKGALNEQFF. In nucleotides, the CDR3 is TGTGCCAGCCCATGGACGAAAGGGGCCTTGAATGAGCAGTTCTTC.

This chain uses TRBV6-5 with TRBJ1-2; no definite D call. Germline lookup yields CDR1 MNHEY and CDR2 SVGAGI. This CDR3 region has 11 residues. The V gene lost 5 bases and the J gene lost 2 bases, with 3 bases spanning the gap. CDR3 sequence reads: CASSGNYGYTF. The CDR3 DNA reads TGTGCCAGCAGTGGAAACTATGGCTACACCTTC.

This sequence joins TRBV18 and TRBJ2-5; 9 positions match TRBD1. The length of the CDR3 is 17 residues. The ends lost 6 bases at V and 0 bases at J; junction bases unmatched: 11. Germline CDR1 and CDR2: KGHSH and LQKENI. Here the CDR3 DNA reads TGTGCCAGCTCGCGGATCCGGACAGGGGATTACCAAGAGACCCAGTACTTC. Protein product: CASSRIRTGDYQETQYF. The full variable domain, its missing parts supplied by reference TRBV18 and TRBJ2-5, is NAGVMQNPRHLVRRRGQEARLRCSPMKGHSHVYWYRQLPEEGLKFMVYLQKENIIDESGMPKERFSAEFPKEGPSILRIQQVVRGDSAAYFCASSRIRTGDYQETQYFGPGTRLLVL.

The chain employs TRBV2 and TRBJ2-5; D remains unclear. Germline lookup yields CDR1 SNHLY and CDR2 FYNNEI. This CDR3 contains 14 residues. Trimming removed 6 bases from V and 1 base from J, with 12 bases in between. CDR3 nucleotide sequence: TGTGCCAGCAGCCCTATCCGGGTCCAAGAGACCCAGTACTTC. This translates into CASSPIRVQETQYF.

A remark on this clone: A junction boundary mismatches the germline segment, possibly from a read error. This chain uses TRBV11-3 with TRBJ2-3; D not resolved. The CDR3 runs to 14 residues. Germline V gives CDR1 SGHNT, CDR2 YENEEA. CDR3 in amino acids: CASSLDLGTDTQYF. The DNA of the CDR3 is TGTGCCAGCAGCTTAGACCTGGGCACGGATACGCAGTATTTT.

The V gene is TRBV2, the J gene TRBJ2-3; the D is unclear. Germline loops: CDR1 SNHLY, CDR2 FYNNEI. V lost 2 bases and J 4 bases, leaving 13 bases between the germline ends. This CDR3 contains 15 residues. The CDR3 sequence: CASSETGLYADTQYF. The DNA of the CDR3 is TGTGCCAGCAGTGAAACCGGCCTGTATGCAGATACGCAGTATTTT.

V is TRBV5-4 and J is TRBJ1-2; perhaps TRBD1 as D (6 bases). The V end was cut by 2 bases, the J end by 8 bases, with 16 bases between. Germline assignment: CDR1 SGHNT and CDR2 YYREEE (reference sequence). This CDR3 is 14 amino acids long. The CDR3 spells CASSFDRPGNGYTF. The CDR3 coding sequence is TGTGCCAGCAGCTTTGACAGGCCCGGGAACGGCTACACCTTC.

The chain couples TRBV6-1 to TRBJ2-7; D is uncertain. CDR1 and CDR2 (germline): MNHNS, SASEGT. The ends were cut back, 6 bases at V and 6 bases at J, with 9 bases in the middle. This CDR3 has 11 residues. Here the CDR3 DNA reads TGTGCCAGCAGCCACAACTCCGAGCAGTACTTC. This gives the protein CASSHNSEQYF.

The chain uses TRBV28 and TRBJ1-5; possibly TRBD1 for D (5 bases). Germline CDR1 MDHEN, CDR2 SYDVKM. V shed 5 bases and J shed 7 bases, with 21 bases lying between them. The CDR3 spans 16 residues. Here the CDR3 DNA reads TGTGCCAGCAGTCCAACCCTCACAGGTTTGGGGCAGCCCCAGCATTTT. It yields the protein CASSPTLTGLGQPQHF.

The CDR3 here is CASSAPRTEGHLTYGYTF. The CDR3 coding sequence is TGTGCCAGCAGCGCCCCCCGGACAGAAGGACATCTCACCTATGGCTACACCTTC. The V call is TRBV9, the J call TRBJ1-2; weak D call: TRBD1 (6 bases). Germline CDR1 is SGDLS and CDR2 is YYNGEE. Trimming shortened V by 3 bases and J by 4 bases, and 25 bases separated the two germline ends. The CDR3 contains 18 residues.

This chain joins TRBV9 and TRBJ2-5; D ambiguous. V lost 1 base and J lost 2, with 12 bases in between. This CDR3 comprises 15 residues. Germline V gene lookup returns CDR1 SGDLS and CDR2 YYNGEE. This CDR3 reads CASSVSPQPQETQYF. In DNA form, the CDR3 reads TGTGCCAGCAGCGTATCCCCCCAGCCACAAGAGACCCAGTACTTC.

This clone was observed a single time. The chain uses TRBV7-2 and TRBJ2-7; TRBD2 agrees at 13 bases. CDR1 is SGHTA and CDR2 is FQGNSA in the germline V gene. Losses at the gene ends were 4 bases for V and 6 bases for J; bases not matched to a gene: 6. The CDR3 is 15 amino acids. In DNA form, the CDR3 reads TGTGCCAGCAGCTGGACTAGCGGGAGCCAGGCCGAGCAGTACTTC. Translated: CASSWTSGSQAEQYF.

V usage is TRBV28 and J usage is TRBJ1-1; tentative D call: TRBD1 (5 bases). The CDR3 is made up of 13 amino acids. Germline CDR1 MDHEN, CDR2 SYDVKM. Trimming left V 2 bases short and J 7 bases short, with 11 bases between. CDR3 region: CASSLEGPYEAFF. The DNA for the CDR3 is TGTGCCAGCAGTTTAGAGGGGCCCTATGAAGCTTTCTTT.

This chain links TRBV21-1 with TRBJ2-5; TRBD1, the table's D call, lacks a check against the DNA. TRBV21-1 is a pseudogene locus. This CDR3 comprises 12 residues. The CDR3 DNA reads TGTGCCAGCTCAACAGGGAATGAGACCCAGTACTTC. Translated, it gives CASSTGNETQYF.